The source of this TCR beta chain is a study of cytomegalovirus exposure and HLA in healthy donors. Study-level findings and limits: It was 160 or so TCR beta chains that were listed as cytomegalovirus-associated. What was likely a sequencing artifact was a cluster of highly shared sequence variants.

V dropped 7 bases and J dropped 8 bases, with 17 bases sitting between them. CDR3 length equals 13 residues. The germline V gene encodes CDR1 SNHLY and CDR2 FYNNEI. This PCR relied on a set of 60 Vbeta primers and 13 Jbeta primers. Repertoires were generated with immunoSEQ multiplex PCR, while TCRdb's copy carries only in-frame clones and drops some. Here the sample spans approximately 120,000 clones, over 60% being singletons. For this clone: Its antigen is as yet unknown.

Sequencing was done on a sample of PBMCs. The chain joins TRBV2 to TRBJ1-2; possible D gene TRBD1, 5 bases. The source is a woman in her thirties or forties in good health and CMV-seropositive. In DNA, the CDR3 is TGTGCCAGCATGGGGCCCGGCGCGAGGGGCTACACCTTC. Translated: CASMGPGARGYTF. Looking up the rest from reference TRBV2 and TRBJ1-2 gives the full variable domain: EPEVTQTPSHQVTQMGQEVILRCVPISNHLYFYWYRQILGQKVEFLVSFYNNEISEKSEIFDDQFSVERPDGSNFTLKIRSTKLEDSAMYFCASMGPGARGYTFGSGTRLTVV.